These 30 T cell receptor beta chains originate from one sample sequenced in a study of T cells in localized non-small cell lung cancer. Repertoires were generated with immunoSEQ multiplex PCR, while TCRdb's copy carries only in-frame clones and drops some. The sample holds 55,000 or so clones, about 78% seen once. Sample: PBMCs, taken before any cancer treatment. These receptor sequences come from a woman aged 35-75 years with stage II lung adenocarcinoma.

The rearrangement uses TRBV5-6 and TRBJ1-1; TRBD1 agrees at 7 bases. Trimming took 2 bases from V and 6 from J; bases not matched to a gene: 10. The CDR3 runs 15 residues. Germline CDR1 reads SGHDT; CDR2 reads YYEEEE. This CDR3 is CASSFVDRVISEAFF. The CDR3 DNA reads TGTGCCAGCAGCTTCGTAGACAGGGTCATCTCTGAAGCTTTCTTT.

The CDR3 DNA reads as TGCGCCAGCAGCAGGGACAGGGGGACCTACGAGCAGTACTTC. It yields the protein CASSRDRGTYEQYF. V gene TRBV4-1 combines with J gene TRBJ2-7, with 11 bases matching TRBD1. The V and J ends lost 5 bases and 2 bases, in that order; junction bases with no gene match: 2. Germline CDR1 MGHRA, CDR2 YSYEKL. This CDR3 region has 14 residues.

This sequence joins TRBV27 and TRBJ2-7; 10 bases line up with TRBD2. The V segment lost 4 bases and the J segment 0 bases; nucleotides outside the gene matches: 9. The CDR3 consists of 17 residues. Looked up from germline, CDR1 is MNHEY and CDR2 is SMNVEV (reference sequence). The CDR3 DNA follows: TGTGCCAGCAGTTCCCGTAGCGGGGGGTCGAGCTCCTACGAGCAGTACTTC. This gives the protein CASSSRSGGSSSYEQYF.

The V and J genes are TRBV19 and TRBJ1-4; D possibly corresponds to TRBD1 (6 bases). Deletions cut 7 bases from V and 5 bases from J, with 11 bases between. Germline lookup yields CDR1 LNHDA and CDR2 SQIVND (reference sequence). The CDR3 totals 13 residues. The CDR3 sequence: CASKGHGNEKLFF. Here the CDR3 DNA reads TGTGCCAGTAAGGGACATGGAAATGAAAAACTGTTTTTT. Full variable domain (outside the CDR3, taken from reference TRBV19 and TRBJ1-4): DGGITQSPKYLFRKEGQNVTLSCEQNLNHDAMYWYRQDPGQGLRLIYYSQIVNDFQKGDIAEGYSVSREKKESFPLTVTSAQKNPTAFYLCASKGHGNEKLFFGSGTQLSVL.

This clone was recorded a few times. This rearrangement joins TRBV21-1 to TRBJ2-5; TRBD1, the D gene given by the table, was not confirmed from the DNA. TRBV21-1 corresponds to a pseudogene. The CDR3 is 19 amino acids. The DNA for the CDR3 is TGTGCCAGCAGCCAAACACAAGGGGGACAGGGGGCTCGGGGAGAGACCCAGTACTTC. Translation gives CASSQTQGGQGARGETQYF.

The V and J genes are TRBV7-2 and TRBJ1-3; D not resolved. V shed 6 bases and J shed 1 base, with 7 bases lying between them. This CDR3 has 13 amino acids. Germline loops: CDR1 SGHTA, CDR2 FQGNSA. The CDR3 reads CASRTRSGNTIYF. The CDR3, as DNA: TGTGCCAGCAGGACAAGATCTGGAAACACCATATATTTT.

This chain uses TRBV27 with TRBJ2-1; the D is unclear. The CDR3 totals 14 residues. With 2 bases removed from V and 10 bases from J, the gap between germline ends came to 15 bases. The germline CDR1 and CDR2 sequences are MNHEY and SMNVEV (reference sequence). CDR3 amino acids: CASSLETEADEQFF. Written as DNA, the CDR3 is TGTGCCAGCAGTTTAGAGACTGAAGCTGACGAGCAGTTCTTC.

This chain connects TRBV6-5 to TRBJ1-2; D ambiguous. V was trimmed by 5 bases and J by 3 bases, leaving 7 bases between them. This CDR3 spans 12 amino acids. Germline values: CDR1 MNHEY, CDR2 SVGAGI. CDR3 sequence reads: CASSPNDYGYTF. The CDR3 region has the DNA TGTGCCAGCAGTCCAAATGACTATGGCTACACCTTC.

This clone was seen a single time. The genes are TRBV19 and TRBJ1-5; D gene unclear. This CDR3 spans 15 amino acids. V shed 3 bases and J shed 0 bases, with 9 bases lying between them. CDR1 LNHDA and CDR2 SQIVND come from the germline V gene (reference sequence). This chain's CDR3 is CASSMSGSSNQPQHF. The CDR3 DNA follows: TGTGCCAGTAGTATGTCGGGGAGTAGCAATCAGCCCCAGCATTTT.

The chain carries TRBV15 and TRBJ1-3, with 8 bases that match TRBD1. The CDR3 runs to 16 residues. Germline V gene data show CDR1 as LNHNV and CDR2 as YYDKDF (reference sequence). V dropped 1 base and J dropped 3; count of bases not matched to a gene: 5. CDR3 region: CATSRGRRGLGNTIYF. The CDR3 coding sequence is TGTGCCACCAGCAGAGGGCGCAGGGGGCTTGGAAACACCATATATTTT.

The chain couples TRBV5-1 to TRBJ1-6, with D maybe TRBD1 (5 bases). Germline V gene data show CDR1 as SGHRS and CDR2 as YFSETQ. CDR3 length: 17 amino acids. V lost 4 bases and J lost 0, with 14 bases in between. CDR3 in amino acids: CASSRQPLDSYNSPLHF. The CDR3 region has the DNA TGCGCCAGCAGCCGACAGCCCCTCGACTCCTATAATTCACCCCTCCACTTT.

The genes are TRBV6-5 and TRBJ2-7; D is perhaps TRBD2 (5 bases). Germline V gene lookup returns CDR1 MNHEY and CDR2 SVGAGI. The V end lost 2 bases, the J end lost 3 bases, and 5 bases lay between the germline ends. The CDR3 spans 12 residues. This CDR3 is CASSYRGYEQYF. CDR3 nucleotide sequence: TGTGCCAGCAGTTACCGGGGCTACGAGCAGTACTTC.

This clone was seen a few times. V is TRBV6-5 and J is TRBJ1-2; 7 positions agree with TRBD1. The length of the CDR3 is 14 residues. Trimming at V came to 0 bases and at J to 8 bases, leaving 6 bases not matched to a gene. Germline V gene data show CDR1 as MNHEY and CDR2 as SVGAGI. The CDR3 DNA is TGTGCCAGCAGTTACTCCACAGGGGATGGGGGCTACACCTTC. This translates into CASSYSTGDGGYTF.

The chain recombines TRBV28 with TRBJ1-5, with D possibly being TRBD1 (6 bases). Germline assignment: CDR1 MDHEN and CDR2 SYDVKM. V lost 6 bases and J 5 bases, leaving 17 bases between the germline ends. This CDR3 is built from 15 residues. The CDR3 coding sequence is TGTGCCAGCAGCCGAGGGGGGGGGTATCATCAGCCCCAGCATTTT. This encodes CASSRGGGYHQPQHF.

This clone was seen ten or more times. DNA for the CDR3: TGTGCCAGCAGCCCCCTTGCGGGGGGGATTCCCACAGATACGCAGTATTTT. It translates to CASSPLAGGIPTDTQYF. This chain joins TRBV7-3 and TRBJ2-3; 9 bases line up with TRBD2. Germline trimming cut 5 bases from V and 2 bases from J; bases unmatched to any gene: 11. Germline CDR1 reads SGHTA; CDR2 reads FQGTGA. The CDR3 covers 17 residues. Full variable domain (outside the CDR3, taken from reference TRBV7-3 and TRBJ2-3): GAGVSQTPSNKVTEKGKYVELRCDPISGHTALYWYRQSLGQGPEFLIYFQGTGAADDSGLPNDRFFAVRPEGSVSTLKIQRTERGDSAVYLCASSPLAGGIPTDTQYFGPGTRLTVL.

The CDR3: CASSSRTGTYEQYF. CDR3 DNA: TGTGCCAGCAGTTCCAGGACAGGAACCTACGAGCAGTACTTC. V usage is TRBV6-1 and J usage is TRBJ2-7, with 7 bases aligning to TRBD1. Per germline, CDR1 MNHNS and CDR2 SASEGT. With 5 bases clipped from V and 2 bases from J, the junction kept 6 bases outside the gene matches. The CDR3 sequence is 14 residues long.

The V and J genes are TRBV11-3 and TRBJ2-3, with TRBD1 matching 8 bases. Germline CDR1 SGHNT, CDR2 YENEEA. J gave up 14 bases and V 5 bases, and 9 bases lay outside the gene matches. The CDR3 contains 12 residues. For the CDR3, the DNA is TGTGCCAGCAGCCAGACAGGGGAGGTCTTGTATTTT. Its protein product is CASSQTGEVLYF.

The rearrangement links TRBV6-6 to TRBJ2-7; no clear D. Germline CDR1 MNHNY, CDR2 SVGAGI (reference sequence). CDR3 length: 14 residues. V dropped 5 bases and J dropped 4 bases, with 15 bases sitting between them. The CDR3 region is CASSRPTYGYEQYF. The CDR3 nucleotides read TGTGCCAGCAGTCGACCGACGTATGGTTACGAGCAGTACTTC.

The J gene is TRBJ2-7, the V gene TRBV27; D is undetermined. This CDR3 has 13 amino acids. V dropped 0 bases and J dropped 5 bases, with 8 bases sitting between them. Germline V gene data show CDR1 as MNHEY and CDR2 as SMNVEV (reference sequence). CDR3 nucleotide sequence: TGTGCCAGCAGTTTATCGGTGGGAAACGAGCAGTACTTC. It encodes CASSLSVGNEQYF.

The chain recombines TRBV28 with TRBJ1-4, with 8 bases matching TRBD1. The J segment lost 9 bases and the V segment lost 4 bases, leaving 16 bases of the junction unmatched. Germline V gene sequence: CDR1 MDHEN, CDR2 SYDVKM. This CDR3 is 17 amino acids long. CDR3 DNA sequence: TGTGCCAGCAGTTCACAGGGGGGCGGGCCCTTGATAAAAAAACTGTTTTTT. The encoded protein is CASSSQGGGPLIKKLFF.

The CDR3 is CASSWGTVPNYGYTF. The CDR3 nucleotides are TGTGCCAGCAGCTGGGGGACAGTCCCCAACTATGGCTACACCTTC. The chain uses TRBV5-6 and TRBJ1-2; TRBD1 matches at 7 bases. V was pared by 3 bases and J by 2 bases, with 7 bases of the junction left unmatched. Germline CDR1 and CDR2: SGHDT and YYEEEE. CDR3 length equals 15 residues.

The V and J genes are TRBV15 and TRBJ2-3; D call uncertain. CDR1 and CDR2 (germline): LNHNV, YYDKDF (reference sequence). The CDR3 loop spans 16 amino acids. The V end lost 0 bases, the J end lost 2 bases, and 12 bases lay between the germline ends. Written as DNA, the CDR3 is TGTGCCACCAGCAGAGATCAGGCATTAAACACAGATACGCAGTATTTT. Protein product: CATSRDQALNTDTQYF.

The chain recombines TRBV12-5 with TRBJ2-1, with 11 bases aligning to TRBD2. Germline CDR1 reads LGHNT; CDR2 reads FRNRAP. V gave up 7 bases and J gave up 5 bases; unmatched junction bases: 7. The CDR3 runs to 15 residues. The CDR3 nucleotides read TGTGCTAGTGCCGCGGGACTAGCGGAACACAATGAGCAGTTCTTC. It encodes CASAAGLAEHNEQFF.

The sample holds many counts of this clone. The genes are TRBV2 and TRBJ1-1; TRBD1 is a possible D gene (5 bases). Between the trimmed V and J ends, which lost 1 base and 0 bases, there was a span of 6 bases. This CDR3 has 14 residues. CDR1 and CDR2 from the germline V gene are SNHLY and FYNNEI. This CDR3 reads CASSEGQLNTEAFF. CDR3 in DNA: TGTGCCAGCAGTGAAGGACAGTTGAACACTGAAGCTTTCTTT.

Only one count was recorded for this clone. The chain is built from TRBV5-1 and TRBJ1-5; tentatively, D is TRBD1 (5 bases). V lost 0 bases, J lost 3 bases, and 10 bases lay in between. Germline CDR1 reads SGHRS; CDR2 reads YFSETQ. This CDR3 contains 15 residues. The CDR3 protein is CASSLDDSFNQPQHF. CDR3 coding DNA: TGCGCCAGCAGCTTGGATGACAGCTTCAATCAGCCCCAGCATTTT.

The chain couples TRBV5-1 to TRBJ1-1, with 8 bases aligning to TRBD1. This CDR3 has 16 amino acids. Germline values: CDR1 SGHRS, CDR2 YFSETQ. The V segment lost 0 bases and the J segment 4 bases; nucleotides outside the gene matches: 8. This CDR3 is CASSLDRLDRGTEAFF. DNA for the CDR3: TGCGCCAGCAGCTTGGATCGGCTCGACAGGGGCACTGAAGCTTTCTTT.

The chain couples TRBV5-5 to TRBJ1-1, with TRBD1 as a possible D gene (6 bases). Trimming removed 7 bases from V and 0 bases from J, with 19 bases in between. Germline assignment: CDR1 SGHKS and CDR2 YYEKEE (reference sequence). CDR3 length equals 16 residues. The CDR3 spells CASHRGGPSMNTEAFF. The CDR3 DNA sequence: TGTGCCAGCCACAGAGGGGGGCCATCCATGAACACTGAAGCTTTCTTT.

This rearrangement joins TRBV7-2 to TRBJ1-2; D remains unclear. This CDR3 region has 13 residues. V lost 1 base to trimming and J lost 4 bases, with 7 bases between them. Per germline, CDR1 SGHTA and CDR2 FQGNSA. CDR3 DNA: TGTGCCAGCAGCTTAGGGACGGCCTATGGCTACACCTTC. Its protein is CASSLGTAYGYTF.

This clone was picked up one time. The chain couples TRBV7-6 to TRBJ2-1; D gene ambiguous. V was pared by 5 bases and J by 7 bases, with 15 bases between. Germline V gives CDR1 SGHVS, CDR2 FNYEAQ. This CDR3 has 14 residues. CDR3 in DNA: TGTGCCAGCAGCCTCTCAAGCTTGGCGAATGAGCAGTTCTTC. It is translated as CASSLSSLANEQFF.

This chain joins TRBV7-9 and TRBJ1-2; no firm D call. The CDR3 is 13 residues long. Germline CDR1 and CDR2: SEHNR and FQNEAQ (reference sequence). Trimming removed 4 bases at V and 5 bases at J, with 11 bases between. CDR3 nucleotides: TGTGCCAGCAGCTCGGGGATTGATTATGGCTACACCTTC. Its protein is CASSSGIDYGYTF.